This TCR beta chain is from a study of cytomegalovirus exposure and HLA in healthy donors. Whole-study results and caveats: Being productive about 87% or about 30% of the time was typical of most TCR beta V segments in an earlier analysis. In vitro experiments confirmed that three CMV-associated chains were specific for CMV antigens. Researchers reported in a later analysis that a missense DCLRE1C variant was tied to TCR beta V- and J-gene trimming.

The primer mix had 60 Vbeta and 13 Jbeta primers. Profiled with immunoSEQ multiplex PCR; TCRdb holds only in-frame clones, not every one. The sample records tens of thousands of clones, roughly 8.2% being singletons. Healthy bone marrow donors made up the cohort. A few counts support this clone. Its target is not known. This CDR3 is 14 amino acids long. V was clipped by 5 bases and J by 6 bases, with 13 bases between them. Germline values: CDR1 SNHLY, CDR2 FYNNEI. The clonotype comes from a man aged 45 to 65 in good health and CMV-seronegative. Material for sequencing was PBMCs. The chain links TRBV2 to TRBJ2-2, with a weak D call TRBD2 (7 bases). The CDR3 DNA sequence: TGTGCCAGCAGTTACGGGGGGCCCTCCGGGGAGCTGTTTTTT. Translating it yields CASSYGGPSGELFF. The full variable domain, completed using reference TRBV2 and TRBJ2-2, is EPEVTQTPSHQVTQMGQEVILRCVPISNHLYFYWYRQILGQKVEFLVSFYNNEISEKSEIFDDQFSVERPDGSNFTLKIRSTKLEDSAMYFCASSYGGPSGELFFGEGSRLTVL.